This is a list of T cell receptor beta chains from one sample in a study of blood T cell repertoires in COVID-19. Produced via immunoSEQ multiplex PCR; TCRdb's table is partial and in-frame only. The table shows 250,000 to 300,000 clones, with approximately 91% occurring only once. The sequencing input was PBMCs or T cells enriched from blood (not recorded which). The receptor set was obtained from a woman aged 40 to 50 with acute COVID-19. Each CDR3 is given with its conserved first and last residue. The order of the fields is clone size, V gene, J gene, D gene, CDR3 protein, CDR3 DNA. A D gene is named only where the DNA matches it firmly. Not every row has a clone size; where given, it reads once, few, many or a size class.

.	TRBV11-2	TRBJ2-2	TRBD1	CASSTSGTGRPGELFF	TGTGCCAGCAGCACCTCCGGGACAGGGAGGCCCGGGGAGCTGTTTTTT
.	TRBV7-9	TRBJ2-5	TRBD1	CASSQTGTDPLGTQYF	TGTGCCAGCAGCCAAACCGGGACAGACCCACTAGGGACCCAGTACTTC
.	TRBV28	TRBJ1-4	.	CASRGSKTEKLFF	TGTGCCAGCAGGGGGAGCAAAACTGAAAAACTGTTTTTT
.	TRBV21-1	TRBJ1-5	.	CASSNGGQFNQPQHF	TGTGCCAGCAGCAATGGGGGACAGTTCAATCAGCCCCAGCATTTT
.	TRBV19	TRBJ1-1	TRBD1	CASSTPGGAHTEAFF	TGTGCCAGTAGCACTCCAGGGGGCGCGCACACTGAAGCTTTCTTT
.	TRBV7-9	TRBJ1-2	TRBD1	CASSLAYGQGYGYTF	TGTGCCAGCAGCTTAGCATATGGACAGGGATATGGCTACACCTTC
once	TRBV18	TRBJ1-6	.	CASSPWRGRDSPLHF	TGTGCCAGCTCACCATGGAGGGGCCGGGATTCACCCCTCCACTTT
.	TRBV5-4	TRBJ2-5	TRBD1	CASSLGDREETQYF	TGTGCCAGCAGCTTGGGAGACAGGGAAGAGACCCAGTACTTC
.	TRBV5-6	TRBJ1-1	.	CASRFDRTGTEAFF	TGTGCCAGCAGATTCGACAGGACCGGCACTGAAGCTTTCTTT
.	TRBV24-1	TRBJ2-3	TRBD1	CATSDASTRDRDTDTQYF	TGTGCCACCAGTGACGCTTCAACCCGGGACAGGGACACAGATACGCAGTATTTT
.	TRBV4-1	TRBJ1-1	TRBD1	CASSQGTGGRNTEAFF	TGCGCCAGCAGCCAAGGGACAGGGGGCCGGAACACTGAAGCTTTCTTT
once	TRBV4-2	TRBJ2-7	TRBD1	CASSQVQDRGDEQYF	TGTGCCAGCAGCCAAGTTCAGGACAGGGGGGACGAGCAGTACTTC
.	TRBV28	TRBJ2-1	.	CASIQGIRHNEQFF	TGTGCCAGCATCCAGGGTATTCGGCACAATGAGCAGTTCTTC
.	TRBV29-1	TRBJ1-2	.	CSVGEGFYGYTF	TGCAGCGTTGGTGAGGGATTCTATGGCTACACCTTC
.	TRBV11-1	TRBJ2-4	.	CASSLRGTASKNIQYF	TGTGCCAGCAGCTTACGGGGGACTGCGAGCAAAAACATTCAGTACTTC
.	TRBV7-6	TRBJ1-6	TRBD1	CASSNRGTANSPLHF	TGTGCCAGCAGCAACAGGGGGACAGCCAATTCACCCCTCCACTTT
.	TRBV7-8	TRBJ1-5	.	CASSGQQNQPQHF	TGTGCCAGCAGCGGTCAACAGAATCAGCCCCAGCATTTT
.	TRBV5-1	TRBJ1-1	TRBD1	CASSSTGTGSGAFF	TGCGCCAGCAGCTCCACCGGGACAGGGAGTGGAGCTTTCTTT
.	TRBV4-1	TRBJ2-6	TRBD1	CASSQPRGQGVAGANVLTF	TGCGCCAGCAGCCAACCTAGGGGGCAGGGAGTAGCTGGGGCCAACGTCCTGACTTTC
.	TRBV6-5	TRBJ2-1	.	CASSSTRYNEQFF	TGTGCCAGCAGTTCTACCCGATACAATGAGCAGTTCTTC
.	TRBV5-6	TRBJ1-6	TRBD1	CASSYRTGGGNSPLHF	TGTGCCAGCAGCTACCGGACAGGGGGTGGTAATTCACCCCTCCACTTT
.	TRBV12-3/TRBV12-4	TRBJ1-5	.	CASSPGINQPQHF	TGTGCCAGCAGCCCCGGGATAAATCAGCCCCAGCATTTT
.	TRBV11-2	TRBJ1-2	.	CASTSVRFGFYGYTF	TGTGCCAGCACCTCCGTTCGCTTCGGGTTTTATGGCTACACCTTC
few	TRBV7-3	TRBJ1-2	.	CASSLYPAGGTPYGYTF	TGTGCCAGCAGCTTATATCCAGCCGGGGGGACTCCGTATGGCTACACCTTC
.	TRBV2	TRBJ1-5	TRBD1	CASSEDTGGFGNQPQHF	TGTGCCAGCAGCGAGGATACAGGGGGCTTCGGCAATCAGCCCCAGCATTTT